This TCR beta chain originates from a study of STAT5B mutations in CD4+ large granular lymphocyte leukemia. Study-wide points: Patient CD4-sorted repertoires stayed more clonal than healthy ones after leukemic-clone removal. Approximately 25% of private leukemic clonotypes occurred rarely in other patients' non-leukemic repertoires.

This was a survey-level run. Profiling relied on immunoSEQ multiplex PCR, and the TCRdb table lists in-frame clones only, not all of them. The profile covers around 30,000 clones, with 85% appearing a single time and 4.4% taken by the ten largest. In this sample, this clone turned up a few times. Antigen: not known. The sample consisted of CD4+ T cells from blood buffy coats. The sequence came from a human donor in good health.

The CDR3 DNA follows: TGTGCCAGCAGCCCTTATAGCAATCAGCCCCAGCATTTT. Encoded protein: CASSPYSNQPQHF. This chain joins TRBV7-2 and TRBJ1-5, with no clear D. V lost 5 bases and J 0 bases, leaving 5 bases between the germline ends. CDR1 is SGHTA, CDR2 FQGNSA, per germline. The CDR3 consists of 13 residues.